This TCR beta chain was obtained from a study of blood T cell repertoires in COVID-19. Trimming shortened V by 5 bases and J by 3 bases, and 20 bases separated the two germline ends. This CDR3 comprises 16 residues. In germline, CDR1 is MDHEN, CDR2 SYDVKM. Sequenced by immunoSEQ multiplex PCR; TCRdb stores in-frame clones only, minus some. This sample has 150,000 to 200,000 clones, with approximately 86% found just once. Sequenced material: peripheral blood. The TCR was taken from a man between 60 and 75 years old with acute or convalescent COVID-19. The V call is TRBV28, the J call TRBJ2-7, with D possibly matching TRBD2 (6 bases). CDR3 sequence: CASSPKGSGGLYEQYF. The CDR3 nucleotides read TGTGCCAGCAGTCCCAAGGGTTCCGGGGGTCTCTACGAGCAGTACTTC.